Shown below are 10 T cell receptor beta chains from a single sample sequenced in a study of cytomegalovirus exposure and HLA in healthy donors. This PCR relied on a set of 60 Vbeta primers and 13 Jbeta primers. Produced via immunoSEQ multiplex PCR; TCRdb's table is partial and in-frame only. The table records about 130,000 clones, about 74% of them present only once. The sample consisted of PBMCs. These receptors all stem from a woman aged 45-59 years in good health and CMV-seropositive.

This clone was detected a few times. CDR3 amino acids: CASSLAASGGSTDTQYF. The CDR3 DNA follows: TGCGCCAGCAGCTTGGCGGCTAGCGGGGGGTCCACAGATACGCAGTATTTT. The V gene is TRBV5-1, the J gene TRBJ2-3, with TRBD2 matching 11 bases. Germline V gives CDR1 SGHRS, CDR2 YFSETQ. The trim removed 0 bases at V and 2 bases at J, leaving 5 bases unmatched. The CDR3 totals 17 residues.

This chain links TRBV11-3 with TRBJ1-1; D uncertain. Germline lookup yields CDR1 SGHNT and CDR2 YENEEA. This CDR3 has 13 amino acids. With 4 bases removed from V and 0 bases from J, the gap between germline ends came to 6 bases. CDR3: CASSSTVNTEAFF. The CDR3 coding sequence is TGTGCCAGCAGCTCAACAGTGAACACTGAAGCTTTCTTT.

This clone was picked up a small number of times. The chain is built from TRBV19 and TRBJ1-2; TRBD1 agrees at 7 bases. Losses at the gene ends were 4 bases for V and 4 bases for J; bases not matched to a gene: 6. This CDR3 comprises 14 residues. Germline lookup yields CDR1 LNHDA and CDR2 SQIVND (reference sequence). The CDR3 nucleotides are TGTGCCAGTAGTACATCGGGACAGAGCTATGGCTACACCTTC. Encoded protein: CASSTSGQSYGYTF.

This chain connects TRBV6-1 to TRBJ2-1; 9 nucleotides line up with TRBD2. The V and J ends lost 2 bases and 1 base, in that order; junction bases with no gene match: 9. The CDR3 has 18 residues. The germline CDR1 and CDR2 sequences are MNHNS and SASEGT. This CDR3 reads CASSERRGGGASYNEQFF. CDR3 bases: TGTGCCAGCAGTGAACGGCGCGGCGGGGGGGCGTCCTACAATGAGCAGTTCTTC.

This chain links TRBV5-4 with TRBJ2-3; 10 nucleotides agree with TRBD2. Looked up from germline, CDR1 is SGHNT and CDR2 is YYREEE (reference sequence). The CDR3 covers 14 residues. After removal of 3 bases from V and 3 bases from J, the junction contained 1 base not matched to a gene. CDR3 protein: CASSSTSGTDTQYF. The CDR3 DNA sequence: TGTGCCAGCAGCTCGACTAGCGGGACAGATACGCAGTATTTT. The complete variable domain, with remaining parts taken from reference TRBV5-4 and TRBJ2-3, reads ETGVTQSPTHLIKTRGQQVTLRCSSQSGHNTVSWYQQALGQGPQFIFQYYREEENGRGNFPPRFSGLQFPNYSSELNVNALELDDSALYLCASSSTSGTDTQYFGPGTRLTVL.

This CDR3 is CASSSFGREAYTF. The CDR3 coding sequence is TGTGCCAGCAGCTCCTTTGGGAGGGAGGCCTACACCTTC. J is TRBJ1-2 and V is TRBV5-4, with D uncertain. The germline gives CDR1 SGHNT, CDR2 YYREEE (reference sequence). CDR3 length equals 13 residues. V was shortened by 3 bases and J by 10 bases, with 16 bases between the two germline ends.

The chain has TRBV5-1 and TRBJ1-2; D is possibly TRBD1 (6 bases). Germline loops: CDR1 SGHRS, CDR2 YFSETQ. The CDR3 loop spans 14 amino acids. Trimming left V 1 base short and J 7 bases short, with 14 bases between. CDR3 bases: TGCGCCAGCAGCTTGTCAGGGGAAGGGGTTGGCTACACCTTC. Protein sequence: CASSLSGEGVGYTF.

This clone was observed once. V is TRBV5-1 and J is TRBJ1-2, with 9 bases identical to TRBD1. V was pared by 0 bases and J by 4 bases, with 10 bases of the junction left unmatched. CDR1 and CDR2 (germline): SGHRS, YFSETQ. The CDR3 runs 17 residues. The CDR3 DNA follows: TGCGCCAGCAGCTTGGATCCGGGACAGGGAAACGTCTATGGCTACACCTTC. This gives the protein CASSLDPGQGNVYGYTF.

The J gene is TRBJ1-2, the V gene TRBV7-9; tentative D call: TRBD1 (5 bases). V lost 5 bases to trimming and J lost 5 bases, with 24 bases between them. This CDR3 is built from 17 residues. Looked up from germline, CDR1 is SEHNR and CDR2 is FQNEAQ (reference sequence). The CDR3 coding sequence is TGTGCCAGCAGCCCGCGGACACCGACCTCCCCGTATTATGGCTACACCTTC. Translating it yields CASSPRTPTSPYYGYTF. The variable domain in full, with the rest retrieved from reference TRBV7-9 and TRBJ1-2, is DTGVSQNPRHKITKRGQNVTFRCDPISEHNRLYWYRQTLGQGPEFLTYFQNEAQLEKSRLLSDRFSAERPKGSFSTLEIQRTEQGDSAMYLCASSPRTPTSPYYGYTFGSGTRLTVV.

The V and J genes are TRBV9 and TRBJ1-1, with D perhaps matching TRBD1 (6 bases). Between the trimmed V and J ends, which lost 0 bases and 1 base, there was a span of 7 bases. In germline, CDR1 is SGDLS, CDR2 YYNGEE. This CDR3 contains 14 residues. CDR3 nucleotides: TGTGCCAGCAGCGTAGAGACAGGGAACACTGAAGCTTTCTTT. It specifies CASSVETGNTEAFF.